This TCR beta chain derives from a study of blood T cell repertoires in COVID-19. Study overall: From the United States, Italy and Spain came samples of acute and convalescent COVID-19.

This CDR3 comprises 13 residues. Germline loops: CDR1 SGDLS, CDR2 YYNGEE. The V gene lost 2 bases and the J gene lost 10 bases, with 15 bases spanning the gap. Original processing notes: Researchers report that nucleated cell counts were estimated from reference gene primer amplification. Assay: immunoSEQ multiplex PCR; the TCRdb copy retains only in-frame clones and omits some. The V and J calls and clone size were taken over from that table, and D and trimming were inferred from the DNA. The sample contains roughly 180,000 clones, over 80% of which appear only once. The TCR sequence derives from a woman in her sixties or seventies who had recovered from COVID-19. The chain uses TRBV9 and TRBJ1-1, with D perhaps TRBD1 (6 bases). Sequenced material: PBMCs or T cells enriched from blood (not recorded which). CDR3 sequence: CASSVGIGQLAFF. The DNA for the CDR3 is TGTGCCAGCAGCGTGGGGATAGGACAGCTAGCTTTCTTT.